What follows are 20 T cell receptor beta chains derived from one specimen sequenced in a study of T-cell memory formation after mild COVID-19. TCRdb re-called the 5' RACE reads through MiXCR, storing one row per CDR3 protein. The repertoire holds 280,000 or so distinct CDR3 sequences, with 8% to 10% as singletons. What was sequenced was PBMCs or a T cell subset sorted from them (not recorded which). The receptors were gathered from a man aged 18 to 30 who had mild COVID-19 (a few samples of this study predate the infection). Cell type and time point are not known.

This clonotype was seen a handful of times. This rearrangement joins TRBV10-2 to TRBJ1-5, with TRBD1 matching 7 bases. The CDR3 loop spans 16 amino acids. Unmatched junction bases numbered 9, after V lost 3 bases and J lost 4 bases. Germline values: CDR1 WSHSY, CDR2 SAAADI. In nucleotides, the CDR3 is TGCGCCAGCAGTGACCCCGGGACAGCTAAGAATCAGCCCCAGCATTTT. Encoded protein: CASSDPGTAKNQPQHF.

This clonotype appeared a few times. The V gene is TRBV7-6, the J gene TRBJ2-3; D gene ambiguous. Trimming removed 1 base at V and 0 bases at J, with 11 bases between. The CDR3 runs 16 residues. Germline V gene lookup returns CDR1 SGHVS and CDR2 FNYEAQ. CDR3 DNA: TGTGCCAGCAGCTTAGGGACGGTCCCTAGCACAGATACGCAGTATTTT. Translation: CASSLGTVPSTDTQYF.

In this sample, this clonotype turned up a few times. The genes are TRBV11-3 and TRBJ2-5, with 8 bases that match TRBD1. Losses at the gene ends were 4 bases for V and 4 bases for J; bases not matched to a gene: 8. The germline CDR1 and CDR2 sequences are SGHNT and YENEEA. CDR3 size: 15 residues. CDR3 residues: CASSSKSGGIETQYF. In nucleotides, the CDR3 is TGTGCCAGCAGCTCTAAATCAGGGGGCATAGAGACCCAGTACTTC.

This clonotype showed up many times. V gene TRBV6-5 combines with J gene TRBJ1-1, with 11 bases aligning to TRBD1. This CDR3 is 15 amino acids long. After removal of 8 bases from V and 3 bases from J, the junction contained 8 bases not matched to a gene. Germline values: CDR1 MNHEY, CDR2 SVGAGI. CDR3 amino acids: CASSGQGAGDTEAFF. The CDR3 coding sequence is TGTGCCAGCTCAGGACAGGGGGCAGGTGACACTGAAGCTTTCTTT.

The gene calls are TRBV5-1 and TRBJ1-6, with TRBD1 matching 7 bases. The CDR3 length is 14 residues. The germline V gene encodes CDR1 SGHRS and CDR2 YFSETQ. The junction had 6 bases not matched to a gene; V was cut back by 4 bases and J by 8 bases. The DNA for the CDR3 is TGCGCCAGCAGCACCGACAGGGCCCATTCACCCCTCCACTTT. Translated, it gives CASSTDRAHSPLHF.

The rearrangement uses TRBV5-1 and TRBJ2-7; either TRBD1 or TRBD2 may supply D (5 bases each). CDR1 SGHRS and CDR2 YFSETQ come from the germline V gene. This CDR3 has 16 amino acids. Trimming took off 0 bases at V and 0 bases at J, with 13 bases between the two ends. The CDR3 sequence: CASSLAGGRVSYEQYF. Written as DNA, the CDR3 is TGCGCCAGCAGCTTGGCCGGAGGCAGGGTCTCCTACGAGCAGTACTTC.

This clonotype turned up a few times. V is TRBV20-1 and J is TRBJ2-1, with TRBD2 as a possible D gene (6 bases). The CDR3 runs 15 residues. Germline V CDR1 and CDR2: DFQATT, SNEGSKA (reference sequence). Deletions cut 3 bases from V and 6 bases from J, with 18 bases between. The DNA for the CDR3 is TGCAGTGCTAGTTGGGGGTCCAAGGAGGGCAATGAGCAGTTCTTC. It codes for CSASWGSKEGNEQFF.

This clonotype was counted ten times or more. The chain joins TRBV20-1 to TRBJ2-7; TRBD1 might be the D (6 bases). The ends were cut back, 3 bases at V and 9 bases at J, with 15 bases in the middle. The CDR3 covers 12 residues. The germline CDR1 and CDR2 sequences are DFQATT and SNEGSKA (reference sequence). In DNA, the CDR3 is TGCAGTGCTAGCCGCCCAGGGGTAGGGCAGTACTTC. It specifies CSASRPGVGQYF.

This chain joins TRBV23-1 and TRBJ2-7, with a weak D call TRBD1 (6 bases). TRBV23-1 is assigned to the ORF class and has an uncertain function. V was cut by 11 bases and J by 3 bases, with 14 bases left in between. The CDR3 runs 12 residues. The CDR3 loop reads CAYRVQHYEQYV. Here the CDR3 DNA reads TGCGCCTACAGGGTCCAACACTACGAGCAGTACGTC.

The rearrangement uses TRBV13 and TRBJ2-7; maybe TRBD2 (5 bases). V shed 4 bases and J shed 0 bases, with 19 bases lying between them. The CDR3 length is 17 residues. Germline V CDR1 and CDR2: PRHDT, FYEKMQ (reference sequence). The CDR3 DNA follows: TGTGCCAGCAGCTCGGAGAGGGAACTGAGAAGCTCCTACGAGCAGTACTTC. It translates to CASSSERELRSSYEQYF.

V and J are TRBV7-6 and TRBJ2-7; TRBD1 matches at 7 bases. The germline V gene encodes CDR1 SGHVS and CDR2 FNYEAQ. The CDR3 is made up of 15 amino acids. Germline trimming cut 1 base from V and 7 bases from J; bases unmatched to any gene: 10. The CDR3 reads CASSLGQGKIREQYF. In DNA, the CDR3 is TGTGCCAGCAGCTTAGGACAGGGAAAGATTCGGGAGCAGTACTTC. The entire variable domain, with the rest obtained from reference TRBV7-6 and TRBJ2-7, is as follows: GAGVSQSPRYKVTKRGQDVALRCDPISGHVSLYWYRQALGQGPEFLTYFNYEAQQDKSGLPNDRFSAERPEGSISTLTIQRTEQRDSAMYRCASSLGQGKIREQYFGPGTRLTVT.

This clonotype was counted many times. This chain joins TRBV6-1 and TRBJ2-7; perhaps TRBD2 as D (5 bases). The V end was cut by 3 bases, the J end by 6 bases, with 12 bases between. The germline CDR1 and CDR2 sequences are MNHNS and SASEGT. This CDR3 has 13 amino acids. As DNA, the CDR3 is TGTGCCAGCAGTGAGATAGCGACCTCCGAGCAGTACGTC. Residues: CASSEIATSEQYV.

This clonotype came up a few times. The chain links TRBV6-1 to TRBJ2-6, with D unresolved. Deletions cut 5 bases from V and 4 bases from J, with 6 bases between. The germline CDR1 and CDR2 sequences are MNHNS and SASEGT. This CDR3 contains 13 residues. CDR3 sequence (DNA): TGTGCCAGCAGTCGAACCGGGGCCAACGTCCTGACTTTC. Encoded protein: CASSRTGANVLTF.

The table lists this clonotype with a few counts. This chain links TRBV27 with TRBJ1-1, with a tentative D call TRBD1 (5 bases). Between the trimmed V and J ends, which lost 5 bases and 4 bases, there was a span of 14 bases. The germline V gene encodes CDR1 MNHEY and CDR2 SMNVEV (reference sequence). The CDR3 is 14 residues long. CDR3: CASSLGGSFTEAFF. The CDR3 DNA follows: TGTGCCAGCAGTCTGGGGGGGAGTTTCACTGAAGCTTTCTTT.

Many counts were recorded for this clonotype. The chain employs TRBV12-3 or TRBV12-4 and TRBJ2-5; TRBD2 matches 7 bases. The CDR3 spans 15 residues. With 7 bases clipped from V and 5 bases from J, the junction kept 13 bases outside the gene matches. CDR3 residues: CASMTGRDPRETQYF. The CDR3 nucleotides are TGTGCCAGCATGACGGGGAGGGACCCCCGTGAGACCCAGTACTTC.

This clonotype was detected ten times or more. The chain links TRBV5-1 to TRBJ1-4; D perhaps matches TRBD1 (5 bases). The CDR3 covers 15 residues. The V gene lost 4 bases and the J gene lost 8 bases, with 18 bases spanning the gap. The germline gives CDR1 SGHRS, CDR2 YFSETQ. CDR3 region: CASSLQGSVGEKLFF. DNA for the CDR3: TGCGCCAGCAGCCTTCAGGGAAGTGTCGGCGAAAAACTGTTTTTT.

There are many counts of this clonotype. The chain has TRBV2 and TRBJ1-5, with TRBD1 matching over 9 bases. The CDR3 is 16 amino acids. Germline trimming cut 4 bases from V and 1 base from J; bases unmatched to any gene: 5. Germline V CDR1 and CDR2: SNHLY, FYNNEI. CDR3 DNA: TGTGCCAGCAGTGGATGGGACAGGGTAAGCAATCAGCCCCAGCATTTT. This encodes CASSGWDRVSNQPQHF.

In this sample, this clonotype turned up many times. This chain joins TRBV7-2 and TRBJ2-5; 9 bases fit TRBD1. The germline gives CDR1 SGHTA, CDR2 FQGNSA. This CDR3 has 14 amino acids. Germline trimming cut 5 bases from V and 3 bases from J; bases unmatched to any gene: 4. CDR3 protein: CASSKGQGKETQYF. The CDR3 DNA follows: TGTGCCAGCAGCAAGGGACAGGGAAAAGAGACCCAGTACTTC.

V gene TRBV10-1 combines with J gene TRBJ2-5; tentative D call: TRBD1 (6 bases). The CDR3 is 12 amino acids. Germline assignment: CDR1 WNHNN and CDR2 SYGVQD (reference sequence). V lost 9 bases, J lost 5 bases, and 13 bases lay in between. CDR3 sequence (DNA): TGCGCCAGATCCTCAGGGGTCGAGACCCAGTACTTC. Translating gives CARSSGVETQYF.

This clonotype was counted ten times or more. The CDR3 is CASSFGGYTEAFF. CDR3 nucleotide sequence: TGCGCCAGCAGCTTCGGTGGATACACTGAAGCTTTCTTT. The J gene is TRBJ1-1, the V gene TRBV5-1; no reliable D call. The CDR3 is 13 residues long. Germline CDR1 is SGHRS and CDR2 is YFSETQ. The germline V and J ends were trimmed by 2 bases and 3 bases, with 8 bases remaining between them.